This entry describes one TCR beta chain. Germline CDR1 is ENHRY and CDR2 is SYGVKD. The CDR3 contains 17 residues. Trimming took off 3 bases at V and 0 bases at J, with 16 bases between the two ends. These data belong to a study of T cell changes during pregnancy in multiple sclerosis. Sequenced by immunoSEQ multiplex PCR; TCRdb stores in-frame clones only, minus some. The repertoire holds about 36,000 clones, with 70% to 90% as singletons. This clonotype was sampled from a female donor with multiple sclerosis, enrolled in a pregnancy study. The material sequenced was CD8+ T cells from peripheral blood mononuclear cells, taken in the third trimester of pregnancy. The V gene is TRBV10-3, the J gene TRBJ2-3; perhaps TRBD1 as D (6 bases). CDR3 nucleotides: TGTGCCATCAGTGACCCGGGACATTCGGGTAGCACAGATACGCAGTATTTT. It translates to CAISDPGHSGSTDTQYF.